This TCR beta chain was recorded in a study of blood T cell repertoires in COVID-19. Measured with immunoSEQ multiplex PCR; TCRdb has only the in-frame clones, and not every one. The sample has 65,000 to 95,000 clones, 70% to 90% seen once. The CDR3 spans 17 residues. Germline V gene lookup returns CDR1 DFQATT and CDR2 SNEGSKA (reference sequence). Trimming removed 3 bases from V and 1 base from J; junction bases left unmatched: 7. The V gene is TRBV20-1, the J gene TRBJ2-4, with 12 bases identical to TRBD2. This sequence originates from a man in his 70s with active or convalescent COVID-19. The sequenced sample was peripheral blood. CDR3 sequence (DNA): TGCAGTGCTAGTCGACTAGCGGGAGAGTGGGCCAAAAACATTCAGTACTTC. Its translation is CSASRLAGEWAKNIQYF.